This TCR beta chain was recovered during a study of T cell responses to AZD1222 COVID-19 vaccine. Overall study findings and caveats: Reportedly, close to half of spike-specific TCRs are directed against unmutated variant regions. Vaccine-related CD4 TCRs covered spike, predominating at 160-218 and 743-854. Just a handful of AZD1222 recipients were seropositive at baseline. The sample set comprised mostly white British donors with more females, and clonal diversity was possibly underestimated.

The CDR3 is 13 amino acids. Germline V gene sequence: CDR1 MDHEN, CDR2 SYDVKM. V dropped 5 bases and J dropped 9; count of bases not matched to a gene: 5. This clone was detected only a few times. The antigen is unknown. Sequenced by immunoSEQ multiplex PCR; TCRdb stores in-frame clones only, minus some. The sample has fewer than 120,000 clones; roughly 85% are singletons. The TCR was taken from an adult in good health. The sequences come from peripheral blood, collected on day 0 of AZD1222 vaccination. The rearrangement joins TRBV28 to TRBJ2-5; 11 bases agree with TRBD2. CDR3 sequence: CASSPGLAAAQYF. The CDR3 nucleotides read TGTGCCAGCAGTCCGGGACTAGCGGCCGCCCAGTACTTC.